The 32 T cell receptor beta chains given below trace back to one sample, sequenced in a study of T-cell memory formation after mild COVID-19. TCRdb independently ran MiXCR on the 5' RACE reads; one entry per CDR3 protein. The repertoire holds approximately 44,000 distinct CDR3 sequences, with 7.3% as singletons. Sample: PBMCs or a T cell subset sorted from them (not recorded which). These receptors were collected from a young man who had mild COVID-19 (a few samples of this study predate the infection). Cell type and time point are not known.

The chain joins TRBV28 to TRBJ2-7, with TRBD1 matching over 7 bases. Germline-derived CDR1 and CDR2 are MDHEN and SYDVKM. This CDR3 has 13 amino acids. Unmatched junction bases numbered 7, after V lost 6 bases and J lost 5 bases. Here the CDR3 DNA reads TGTGCCAGCAGAACAGGGGTCGGGAACGAGCAGTACTTC. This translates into CASRTGVGNEQYF.

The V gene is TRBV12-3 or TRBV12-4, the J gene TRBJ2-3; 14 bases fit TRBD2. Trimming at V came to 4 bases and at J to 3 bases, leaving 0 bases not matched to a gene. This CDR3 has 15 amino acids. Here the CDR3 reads CASSWTSGGTDTQYF. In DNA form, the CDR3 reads TGTGCCAGCAGTTGGACTAGCGGGGGGACAGATACGCAGTATTTT.

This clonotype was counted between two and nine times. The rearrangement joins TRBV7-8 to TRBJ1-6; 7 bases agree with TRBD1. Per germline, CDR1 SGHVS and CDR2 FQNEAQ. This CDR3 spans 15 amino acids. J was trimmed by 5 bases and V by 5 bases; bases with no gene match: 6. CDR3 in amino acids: CASSADRVHNSPLHF. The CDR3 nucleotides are TGTGCCAGCAGCGCCGACAGGGTTCATAATTCACCCCTCCACTTT.

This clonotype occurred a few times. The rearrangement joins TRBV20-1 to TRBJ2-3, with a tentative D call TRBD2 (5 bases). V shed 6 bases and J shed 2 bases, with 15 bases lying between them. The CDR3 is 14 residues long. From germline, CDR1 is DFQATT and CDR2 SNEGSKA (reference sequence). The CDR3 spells CSAQGGISTDTQYF. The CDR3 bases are TGCAGTGCCCAAGGAGGAATTTCCACAGATACGCAGTATTTT.

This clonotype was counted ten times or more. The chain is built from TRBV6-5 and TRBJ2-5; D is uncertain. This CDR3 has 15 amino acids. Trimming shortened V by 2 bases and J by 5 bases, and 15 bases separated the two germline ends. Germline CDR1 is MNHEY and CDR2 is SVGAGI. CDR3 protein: CASSYRSQTPETQYF. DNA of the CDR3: TGTGCCAGCAGTTACCGGTCACAGACACCGGAGACCCAGTACTTC.

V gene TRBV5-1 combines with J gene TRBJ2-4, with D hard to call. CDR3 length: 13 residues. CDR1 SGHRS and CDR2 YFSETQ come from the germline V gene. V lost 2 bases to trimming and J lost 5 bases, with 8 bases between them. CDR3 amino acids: CASSLGQQNIQYF. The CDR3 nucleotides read TGCGCCAGCAGCTTAGGGCAGCAAAACATTCAGTACTTC.

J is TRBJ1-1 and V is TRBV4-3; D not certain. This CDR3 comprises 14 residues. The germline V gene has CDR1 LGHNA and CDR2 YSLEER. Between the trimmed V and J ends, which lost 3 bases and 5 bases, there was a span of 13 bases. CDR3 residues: CASSHHGTATEAFF. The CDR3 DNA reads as TGCGCCAGCAGCCACCACGGCACGGCGACTGAAGCTTTCTTT.

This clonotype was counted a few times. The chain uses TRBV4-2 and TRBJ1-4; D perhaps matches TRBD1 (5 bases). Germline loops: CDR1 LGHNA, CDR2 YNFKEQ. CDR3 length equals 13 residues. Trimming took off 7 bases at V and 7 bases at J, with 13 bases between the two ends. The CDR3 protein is CASTGTSGEKLFF. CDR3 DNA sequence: TGTGCCAGCACCGGGACCTCGGGTGAAAAACTGTTTTTT.

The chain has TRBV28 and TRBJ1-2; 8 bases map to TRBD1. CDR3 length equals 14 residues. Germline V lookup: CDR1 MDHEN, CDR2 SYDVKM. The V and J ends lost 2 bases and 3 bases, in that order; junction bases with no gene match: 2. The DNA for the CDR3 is TGTGCCAGCAGTTTAGCGACAGGGGACTATGGCTACACCTTC. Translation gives CASSLATGDYGYTF.

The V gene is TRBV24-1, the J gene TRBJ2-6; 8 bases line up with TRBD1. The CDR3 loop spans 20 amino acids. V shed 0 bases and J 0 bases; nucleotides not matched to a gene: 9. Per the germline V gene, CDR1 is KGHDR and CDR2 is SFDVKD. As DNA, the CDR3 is TGTGCCACCAGTGATTTGCTTGAGGACAGGGATCACTCTGGGGCCAACGTCCTGACTTTC. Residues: CATSDLLEDRDHSGANVLTF.

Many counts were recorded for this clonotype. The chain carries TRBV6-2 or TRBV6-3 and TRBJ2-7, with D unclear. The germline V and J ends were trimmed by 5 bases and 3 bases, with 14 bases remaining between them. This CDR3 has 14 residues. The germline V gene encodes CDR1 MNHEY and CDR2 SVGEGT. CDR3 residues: CASSRRVAVYEQYV. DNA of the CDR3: TGTGCCAGCAGTCGCCGCGTAGCCGTCTACGAGCAGTACGTC.

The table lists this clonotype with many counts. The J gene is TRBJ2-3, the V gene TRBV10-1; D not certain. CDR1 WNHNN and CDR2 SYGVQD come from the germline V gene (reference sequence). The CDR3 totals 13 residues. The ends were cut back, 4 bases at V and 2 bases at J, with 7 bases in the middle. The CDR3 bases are TGCGCCAGCAGTGCCGGTCTCACAGATACGCAGTATTTT. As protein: CASSAGLTDTQYF.

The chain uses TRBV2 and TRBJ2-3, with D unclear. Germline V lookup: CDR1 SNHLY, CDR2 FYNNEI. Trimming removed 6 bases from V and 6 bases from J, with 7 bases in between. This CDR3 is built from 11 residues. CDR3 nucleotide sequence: TGTGCCAGCAGCTACGTGGATACGCAGTATTTT. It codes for CASSYVDTQYF.

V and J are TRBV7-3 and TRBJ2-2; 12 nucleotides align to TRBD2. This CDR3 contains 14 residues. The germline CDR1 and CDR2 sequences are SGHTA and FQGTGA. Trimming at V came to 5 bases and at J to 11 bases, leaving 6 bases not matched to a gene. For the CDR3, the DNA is TGTGCCAGCAGCCCTGGGACTAGCGGGCTCGAGCTGTTTTTT. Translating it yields CASSPGTSGLELFF.

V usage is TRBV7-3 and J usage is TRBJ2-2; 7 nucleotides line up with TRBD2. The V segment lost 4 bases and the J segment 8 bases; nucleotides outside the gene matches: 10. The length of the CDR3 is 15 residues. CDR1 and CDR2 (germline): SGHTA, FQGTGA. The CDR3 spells CASSYNMRGKGELFF. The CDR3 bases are TGTGCCAGCAGCTACAATATGCGGGGGAAAGGGGAGCTGTTTTTT. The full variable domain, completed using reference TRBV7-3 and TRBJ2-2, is GAGVSQTPSNKVTEKGKYVELRCDPISGHTALYWYRQSLGQGPEFLIYFQGTGAADDSGLPNDRFFAVRPEGSVSTLKIQRTERGDSAVYLCASSYNMRGKGELFFGEGSRLTVL.

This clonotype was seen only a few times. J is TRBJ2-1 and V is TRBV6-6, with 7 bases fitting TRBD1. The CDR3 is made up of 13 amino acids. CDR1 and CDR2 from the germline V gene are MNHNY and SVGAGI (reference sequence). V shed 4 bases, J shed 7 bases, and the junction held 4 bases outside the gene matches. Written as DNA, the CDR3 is TGTGCCAGCAGTTCCAACAGGGGAAATGAGCAGTTCTTC. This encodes CASSSNRGNEQFF.

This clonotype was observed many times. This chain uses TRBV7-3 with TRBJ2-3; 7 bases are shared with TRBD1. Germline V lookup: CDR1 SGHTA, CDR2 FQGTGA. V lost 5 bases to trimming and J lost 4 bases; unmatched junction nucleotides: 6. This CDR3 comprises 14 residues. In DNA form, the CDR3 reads TGTGCCAGCAGCGCCGGACAGGCCTCAGATACGCAGTATTTT. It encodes CASSAGQASDTQYF.

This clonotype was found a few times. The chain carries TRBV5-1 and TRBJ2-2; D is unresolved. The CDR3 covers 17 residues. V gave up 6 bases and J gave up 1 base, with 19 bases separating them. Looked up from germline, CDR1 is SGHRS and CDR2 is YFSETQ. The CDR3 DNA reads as TGCGCCAGCACCCGATCCGGGCCTTCATTGAACACCGGGGAGCTGTTTTTT. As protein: CASTRSGPSLNTGELFF.

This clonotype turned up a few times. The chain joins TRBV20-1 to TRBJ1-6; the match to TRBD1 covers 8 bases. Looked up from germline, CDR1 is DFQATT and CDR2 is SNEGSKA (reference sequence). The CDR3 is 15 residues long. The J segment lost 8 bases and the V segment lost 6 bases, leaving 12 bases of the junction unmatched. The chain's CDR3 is CSAGTGGTTYSPLHF. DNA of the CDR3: TGCAGTGCCGGCACAGGGGGAACCACGTATTCACCCCTCCACTTT.

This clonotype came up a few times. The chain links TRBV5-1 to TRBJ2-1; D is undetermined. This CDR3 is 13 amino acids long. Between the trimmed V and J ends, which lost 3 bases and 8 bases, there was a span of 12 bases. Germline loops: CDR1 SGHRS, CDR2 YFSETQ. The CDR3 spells CASSSPILDEQFF. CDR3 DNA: TGCGCCAGCAGCTCGCCTATTCTAGATGAGCAGTTCTTC.

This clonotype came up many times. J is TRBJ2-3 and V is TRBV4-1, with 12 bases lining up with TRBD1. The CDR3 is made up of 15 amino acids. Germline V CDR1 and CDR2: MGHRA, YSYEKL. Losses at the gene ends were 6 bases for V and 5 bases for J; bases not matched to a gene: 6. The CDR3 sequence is CASRRDRGLGDTQYF. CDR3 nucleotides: TGCGCCAGCAGAAGGGACAGGGGGCTTGGAGATACGCAGTATTTT.

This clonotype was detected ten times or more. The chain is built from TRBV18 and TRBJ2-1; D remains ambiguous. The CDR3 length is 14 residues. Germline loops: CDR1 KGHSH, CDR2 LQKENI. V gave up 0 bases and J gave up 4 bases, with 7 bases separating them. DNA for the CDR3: TGTGCCAGCTCACCACCGGGCGGATACAATGAGCAGTTCTTC. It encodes CASSPPGGYNEQFF.

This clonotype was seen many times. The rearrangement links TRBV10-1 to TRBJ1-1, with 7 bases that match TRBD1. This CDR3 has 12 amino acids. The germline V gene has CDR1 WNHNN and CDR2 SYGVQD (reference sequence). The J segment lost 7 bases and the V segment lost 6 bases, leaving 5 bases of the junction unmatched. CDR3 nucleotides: TGCGCCAGCAGCTCGGACAGGAGTGAAGCTTTCTTT. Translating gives CASSSDRSEAFF.

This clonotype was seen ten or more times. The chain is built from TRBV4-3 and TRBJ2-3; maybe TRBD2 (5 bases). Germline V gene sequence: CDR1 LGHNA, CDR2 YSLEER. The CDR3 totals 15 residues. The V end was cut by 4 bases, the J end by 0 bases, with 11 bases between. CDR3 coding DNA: TGCGCCAGCAGCCTCCTAGCTGGTAGCACAGATACGCAGTATTTT. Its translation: CASSLLAGSTDTQYF.

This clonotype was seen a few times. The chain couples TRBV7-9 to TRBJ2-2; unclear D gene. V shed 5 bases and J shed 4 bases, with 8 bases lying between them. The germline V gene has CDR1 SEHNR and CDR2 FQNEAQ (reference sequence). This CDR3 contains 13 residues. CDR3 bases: TGTGCCAGCAGCCCAGATATCACCGGGGAGCTGTTTTTT. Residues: CASSPDITGELFF.

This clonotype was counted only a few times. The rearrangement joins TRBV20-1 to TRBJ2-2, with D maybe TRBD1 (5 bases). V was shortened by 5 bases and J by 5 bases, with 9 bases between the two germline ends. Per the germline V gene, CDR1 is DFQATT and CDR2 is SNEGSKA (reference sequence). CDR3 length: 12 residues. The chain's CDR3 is CSASTGTGELFF. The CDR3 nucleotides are TGCAGTGCTTCAACAGGTACCGGGGAGCTGTTTTTT.

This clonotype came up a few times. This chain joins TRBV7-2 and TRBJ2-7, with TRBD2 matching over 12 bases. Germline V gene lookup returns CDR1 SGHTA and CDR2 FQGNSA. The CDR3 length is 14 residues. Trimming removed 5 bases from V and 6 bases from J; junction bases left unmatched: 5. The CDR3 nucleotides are TGTGCCAGCAGCCCACGGACTAGCGGGGTCGAGCAGTACTTC. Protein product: CASSPRTSGVEQYF.

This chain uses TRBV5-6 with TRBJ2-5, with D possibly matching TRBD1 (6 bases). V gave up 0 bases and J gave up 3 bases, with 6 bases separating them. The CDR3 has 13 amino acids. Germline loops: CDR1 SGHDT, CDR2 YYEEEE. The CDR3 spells CASSLDREETQYF. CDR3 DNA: TGTGCCAGCAGCTTGGACAGGGAAGAGACCCAGTACTTC.

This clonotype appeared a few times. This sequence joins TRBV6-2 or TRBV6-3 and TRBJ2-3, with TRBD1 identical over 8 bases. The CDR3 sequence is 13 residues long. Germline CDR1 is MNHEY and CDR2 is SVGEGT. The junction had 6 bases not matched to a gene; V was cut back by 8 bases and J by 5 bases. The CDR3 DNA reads TGTGCCAGCCAGATGACAGGGGTAGATACGCAGTATTTT. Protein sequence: CASQMTGVDTQYF.

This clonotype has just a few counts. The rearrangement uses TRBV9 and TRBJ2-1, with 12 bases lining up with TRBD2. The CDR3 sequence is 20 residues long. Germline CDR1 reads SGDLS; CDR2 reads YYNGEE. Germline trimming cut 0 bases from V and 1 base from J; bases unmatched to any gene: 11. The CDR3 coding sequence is TGTGCCAGCAGCGTAGGGAGGCTAGCGGGGGGGCTCCGTTCCTACAATGAGCAGTTCTTC. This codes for CASSVGRLAGGLRSYNEQFF.

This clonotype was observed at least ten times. In DNA form, the CDR3 reads TGTGCCAGCAGTTACTCGGCTGGGACTGAAGCTTTCTTT. Amino acids: CASSYSAGTEAFF. This chain connects TRBV6-5 to TRBJ1-1, with D unclear. The V gene lost 0 bases and the J gene lost 5 bases, with 7 bases spanning the gap. The CDR3 has 13 amino acids. From germline, CDR1 is MNHEY and CDR2 SVGAGI.

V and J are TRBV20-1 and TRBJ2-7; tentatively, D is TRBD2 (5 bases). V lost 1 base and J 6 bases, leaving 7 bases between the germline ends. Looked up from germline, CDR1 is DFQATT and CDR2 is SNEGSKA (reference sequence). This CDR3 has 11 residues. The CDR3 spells CSARGGSEQYV. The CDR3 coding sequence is TGCAGTGCTAGAGGAGGGTCCGAGCAGTACGTC.